One sample yielded the 2 T cell receptor beta chains listed below, sequenced in a study of T cell responses to AZD1222 COVID-19 vaccine. The repertoire was sequenced with immunoSEQ multiplex PCR; TCRdb's copy has only in-frame clones and lacks some. The table has about 120,000 clones, just over 90% seen once. Source: peripheral blood, taken 28 days after the second AZD1222 dose. These receptors originate from an adult who received the AZD1222 COVID-19 vaccine.

The chain couples TRBV5-4 to TRBJ1-4, with TRBD1 as a possible D gene (5 bases). The CDR3 sequence is 14 residues long. CDR1 is SGHNT and CDR2 is YYREEE in the germline V gene (reference sequence). V lost 1 base and J 5 bases, leaving 9 bases between the germline ends. CDR3 sequence reads: CASSLKQENEKLFF. As DNA, the CDR3 is TGTGCCAGCAGCTTGAAACAGGAGAATGAAAAACTGTTTTTT.

The chain is built from TRBV19 and TRBJ1-5, with 10 bases fitting TRBD1. Germline lookup yields CDR1 LNHDA and CDR2 SQIVND (reference sequence). V lost 9 bases and J lost 0; bases outside the gene matches: 14. The CDR3 has 18 residues. CDR3 DNA sequence: TGTGCCAGCCGTGACAGGGGGCTCCCCCTTGATAGCAATCAGCCCCAGCATTTT. This encodes CASRDRGLPLDSNQPQHF.